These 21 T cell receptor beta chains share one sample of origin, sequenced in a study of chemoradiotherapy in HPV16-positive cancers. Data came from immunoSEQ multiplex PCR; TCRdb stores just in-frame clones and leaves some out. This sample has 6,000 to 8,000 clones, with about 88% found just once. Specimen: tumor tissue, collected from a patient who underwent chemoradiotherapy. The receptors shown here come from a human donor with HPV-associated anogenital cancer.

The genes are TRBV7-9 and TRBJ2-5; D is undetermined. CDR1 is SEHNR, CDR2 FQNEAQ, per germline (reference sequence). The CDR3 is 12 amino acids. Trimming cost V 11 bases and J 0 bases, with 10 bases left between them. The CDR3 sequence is CASTWDQETQYF. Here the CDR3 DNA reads TGTGCCTCCACATGGGACCAAGAGACCCAGTACTTC.

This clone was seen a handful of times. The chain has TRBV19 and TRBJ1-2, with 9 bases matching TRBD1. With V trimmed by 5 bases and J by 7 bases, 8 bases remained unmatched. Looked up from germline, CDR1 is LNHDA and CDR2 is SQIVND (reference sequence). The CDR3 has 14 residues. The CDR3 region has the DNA TGTGCCAGTAGTCCCACAGGGGGCTCGGGTGGCTACACCTTC. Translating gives CASSPTGGSGGYTF.

The CDR3 DNA reads TGTGCCAGCAGCTTCCGAGGCGGACTTGGAAACACCATATATTTT. It translates to CASSFRGGLGNTIYF. V is TRBV5-5 and J is TRBJ1-3; the D is unclear. This CDR3 is 15 amino acids long. Germline loops: CDR1 SGHKS, CDR2 YYEKEE (reference sequence). V dropped 2 bases and J dropped 3 bases, with 12 bases sitting between them.

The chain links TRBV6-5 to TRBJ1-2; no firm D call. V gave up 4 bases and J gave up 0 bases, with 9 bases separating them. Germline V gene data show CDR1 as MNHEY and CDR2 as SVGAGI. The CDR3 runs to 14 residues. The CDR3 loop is CASSFGPTNYGYTF. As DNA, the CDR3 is TGTGCCAGCAGTTTCGGGCCAACTAACTATGGCTACACCTTC.

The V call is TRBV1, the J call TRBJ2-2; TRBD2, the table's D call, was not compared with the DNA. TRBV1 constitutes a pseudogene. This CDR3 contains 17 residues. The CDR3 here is CTSSQEGRELFTGELFF. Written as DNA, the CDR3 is TGCACCAGCAGCCAAGAGGGGAGGGAACTTTTCACCGGGGAGCTGTTTTTT.

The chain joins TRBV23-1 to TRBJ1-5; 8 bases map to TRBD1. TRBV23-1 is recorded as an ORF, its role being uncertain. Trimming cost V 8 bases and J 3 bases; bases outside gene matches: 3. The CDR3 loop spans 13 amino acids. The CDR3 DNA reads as TGCGCCAGCCTGGACAGGGCCAATCAGCCCCAGCATTTT. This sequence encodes CASLDRANQPQHF.

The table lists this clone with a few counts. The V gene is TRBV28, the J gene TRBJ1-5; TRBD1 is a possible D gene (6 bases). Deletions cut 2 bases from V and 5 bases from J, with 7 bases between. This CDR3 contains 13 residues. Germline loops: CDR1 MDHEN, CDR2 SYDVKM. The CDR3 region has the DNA TGTGCCAGCAGTTTAAGGGGGTATCAGCCCCAGCATTTT. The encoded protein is CASSLRGYQPQHF.

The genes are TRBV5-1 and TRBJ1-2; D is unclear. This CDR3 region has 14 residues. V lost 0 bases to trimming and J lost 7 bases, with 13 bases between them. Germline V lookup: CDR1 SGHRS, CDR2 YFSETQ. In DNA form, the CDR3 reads TGCGCCAGCAGCTTGGACAATACCCCTAGTGGCTACACCTTC. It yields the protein CASSLDNTPSGYTF.

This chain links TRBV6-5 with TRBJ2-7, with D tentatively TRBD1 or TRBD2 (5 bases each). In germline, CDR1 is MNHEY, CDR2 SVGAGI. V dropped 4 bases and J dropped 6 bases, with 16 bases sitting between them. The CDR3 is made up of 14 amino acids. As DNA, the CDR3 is TGTGCCAGCAGTTGGCAAGGGGAGTCAAGCGAGCAGTACTTC. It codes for CASSWQGESSEQYF.

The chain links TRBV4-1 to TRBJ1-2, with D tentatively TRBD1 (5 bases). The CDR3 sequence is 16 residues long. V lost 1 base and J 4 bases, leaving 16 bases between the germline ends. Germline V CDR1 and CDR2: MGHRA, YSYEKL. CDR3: CASSQGGRELIYGYTF. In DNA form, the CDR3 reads TGCGCCAGCAGCCAAGGCGGCAGGGAGCTGATCTATGGCTACACCTTC.

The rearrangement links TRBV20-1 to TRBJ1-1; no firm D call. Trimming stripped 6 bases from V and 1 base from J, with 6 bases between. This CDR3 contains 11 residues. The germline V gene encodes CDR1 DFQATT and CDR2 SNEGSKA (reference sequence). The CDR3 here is CSAWGNTEAFF. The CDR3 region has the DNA TGCAGTGCCTGGGGGAACACTGAAGCTTTCTTT.

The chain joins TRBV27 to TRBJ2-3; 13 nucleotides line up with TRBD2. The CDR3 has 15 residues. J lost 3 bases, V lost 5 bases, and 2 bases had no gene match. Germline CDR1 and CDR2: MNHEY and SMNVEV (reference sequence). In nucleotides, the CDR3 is TGTGCCAGCAGTCGGACTAGCGGGGGTACAGATACGCAGTATTTT. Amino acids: CASSRTSGGTDTQYF.

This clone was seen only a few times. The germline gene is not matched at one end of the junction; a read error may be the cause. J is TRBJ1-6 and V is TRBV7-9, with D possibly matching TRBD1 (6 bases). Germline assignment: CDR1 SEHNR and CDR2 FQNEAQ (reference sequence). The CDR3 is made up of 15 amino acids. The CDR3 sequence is CASSIAQGGNSPLHF. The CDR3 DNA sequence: TGTGCCAGCAGCATAGCACAGGGAGGAAATTCACCCCTCCACTTT. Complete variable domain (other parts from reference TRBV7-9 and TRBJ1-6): DTGVSQNPRHKITKRGQNVTFRCDPISEHNRLYWYRQTLGQGPEFLTYFQNEAQLEKSRLLSDRFSAERPKGSFSTLEIQRTEQGDSAMYLCASSIAQGGNSPLHFGNGTRLTVT.

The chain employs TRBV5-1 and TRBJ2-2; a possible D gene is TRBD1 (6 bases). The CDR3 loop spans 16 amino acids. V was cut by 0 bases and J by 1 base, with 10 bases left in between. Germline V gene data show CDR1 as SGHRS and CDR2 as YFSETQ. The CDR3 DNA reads TGCGCCAGCAGCTTGGAAGGACAGAAGAACACCGGGGAGCTGTTTTTT. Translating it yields CASSLEGQKNTGELFF.

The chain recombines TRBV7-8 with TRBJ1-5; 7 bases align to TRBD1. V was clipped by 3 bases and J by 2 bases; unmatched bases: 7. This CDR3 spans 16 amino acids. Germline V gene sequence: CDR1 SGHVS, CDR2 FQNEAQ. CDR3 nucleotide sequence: TGTGCCAGCAGCTTCCAGGGGGGCAGAGGCAATCAGCCCCAGCATTTT. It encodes CASSFQGGRGNQPQHF.

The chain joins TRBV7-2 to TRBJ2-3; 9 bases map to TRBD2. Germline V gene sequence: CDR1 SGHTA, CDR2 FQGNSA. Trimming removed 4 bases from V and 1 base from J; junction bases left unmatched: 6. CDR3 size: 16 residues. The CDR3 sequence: CASSSGTSIGTDTQYF. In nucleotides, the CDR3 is TGTGCCAGCAGCTCTGGGACTAGCATTGGCACAGATACGCAGTATTTT.

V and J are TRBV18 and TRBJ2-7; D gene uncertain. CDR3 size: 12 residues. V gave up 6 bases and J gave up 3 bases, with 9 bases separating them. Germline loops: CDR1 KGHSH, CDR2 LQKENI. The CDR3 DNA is TGTGCCAGCTCGTTCGGTATCTACGAGCAGTACTTC. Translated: CASSFGIYEQYF.

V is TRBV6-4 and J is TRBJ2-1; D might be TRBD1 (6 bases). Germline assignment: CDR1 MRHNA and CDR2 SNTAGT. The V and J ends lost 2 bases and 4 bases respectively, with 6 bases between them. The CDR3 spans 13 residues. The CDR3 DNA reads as TGTGCCAGCAGTGACGGACAGTACAATGAGCAGTTCTTC. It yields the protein CASSDGQYNEQFF.

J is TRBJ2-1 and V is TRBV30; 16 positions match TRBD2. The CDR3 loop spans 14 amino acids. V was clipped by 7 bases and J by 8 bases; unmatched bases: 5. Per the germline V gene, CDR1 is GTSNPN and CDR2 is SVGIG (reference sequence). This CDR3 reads CASTGTSGRDEQFF. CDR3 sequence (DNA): TGTGCCTCCACCGGGACTAGCGGGAGGGATGAGCAGTTCTTC.

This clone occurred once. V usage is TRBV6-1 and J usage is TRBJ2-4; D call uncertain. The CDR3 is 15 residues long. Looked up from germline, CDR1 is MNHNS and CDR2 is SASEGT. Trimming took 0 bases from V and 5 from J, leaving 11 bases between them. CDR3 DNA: TGTGCCAGCAGTGAAGCGGCAGGAGTCCAAAACATTCAGTACTTC. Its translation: CASSEAAGVQNIQYF.

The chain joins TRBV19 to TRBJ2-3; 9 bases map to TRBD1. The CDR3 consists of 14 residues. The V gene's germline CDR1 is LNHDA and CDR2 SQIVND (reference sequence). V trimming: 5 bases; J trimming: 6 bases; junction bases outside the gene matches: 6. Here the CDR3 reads CASSSRDRADTQYF. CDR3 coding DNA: TGTGCCAGTAGTTCTCGGGACAGGGCCGATACGCAGTATTTT.